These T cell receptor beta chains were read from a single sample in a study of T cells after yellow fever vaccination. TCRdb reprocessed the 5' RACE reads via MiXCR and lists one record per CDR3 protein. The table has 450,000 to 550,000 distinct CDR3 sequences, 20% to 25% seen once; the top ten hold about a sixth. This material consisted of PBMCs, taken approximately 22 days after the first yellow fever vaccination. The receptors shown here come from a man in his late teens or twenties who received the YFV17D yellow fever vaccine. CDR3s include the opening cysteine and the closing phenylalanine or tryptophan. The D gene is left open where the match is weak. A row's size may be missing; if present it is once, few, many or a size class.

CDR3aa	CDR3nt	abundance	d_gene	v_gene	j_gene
CASSLSMGGYEQYF	TGTGCCAGCAGTTTGTCGATGGGAGGATATGAGCAGTACTTC	-	-	TRBV28	TRBJ2-7
CASSQEGRGPTGELFF	TGCGCCAGCAGCCAAGAAGGCAGGGGGCCGACCGGGGAGCTGTTTTTT	few	TRBD1	TRBV4-1	TRBJ2-2
CASTYWETSGEQYF	TGCGCCAGCACCTATTGGGAGACCTCGGGCGAGCAGTACTTC	few	-	TRBV5-1	TRBJ2-7
CASSLDLITIYF	TGTGCCAGCAGCTTAGATTTGATAACCATATATTTT	few	-	TRBV7-2	TRBJ1-3
CASSLGGAGAYGEAFF	TGTGCCAGCAGCCTAGGCGGTGCAGGGGCTTATGGTGAAGCTTTCTTT	few	-	TRBV9	TRBJ1-1
CASSPTSGGLQETQYF	TGTGCCAGCAGCCCAACTAGCGGGGGGCTCCAAGAGACCCAGTACTTC	few	TRBD2	TRBV7-8	TRBJ2-5
CSVEEIRTSGVTGELFF	TGCAGCGTTGAAGAGATAAGGACTAGCGGGGTTACCGGGGAGCTGTTTTTT	-	TRBD2	TRBV29-1	TRBJ2-2
CASSLLTGKGKLFF	TGTGCCAGCAGTTTATTAACAGGGAAGGGAAAACTGTTTTTT	-	-	TRBV28	TRBJ1-4
CACLRPGGNEQFF	TGTGCCTGTCTCAGGCCTGGCGGTAATGAGCAGTTCTTC	few	-	TRBV19	TRBJ2-1
CASTINRIEAFF	TGTGCCAGCACCATAAACAGAATTGAAGCTTTCTTT	few	-	TRBV6-2/TRBV6-3	TRBJ1-1
CSAPGGGVGYNEQFF	TGCAGTGCTCCTGGGGGGGGGGTCGGATACAATGAGCAGTTCTTC	-	TRBD2	TRBV20-1	TRBJ2-1
CASSTHLGRGAEQYF	TGTGCCAGTAGTACCCACCTCGGACGGGGTGCCGAGCAGTACTTC	few	-	TRBV19	TRBJ2-7
CASSQGTGVDYGYTF	TGTGCCAGCAGCCAGGGGACAGGGGTCGACTATGGCTACACCTTC	once	TRBD1	TRBV3-1	TRBJ1-2
CASARGVEETQYF	TGTGCCAGCGCTCGGGGGGTGGAAGAGACCCAGTACTTC	few	TRBD2	TRBV7-3	TRBJ2-5
CASSADVTGWETQYF	TGTGCCAGCAGCGCCGACGTCACTGGGTGGGAGACCCAGTACTTC	few	-	TRBV9	TRBJ2-5
CAWSDRPVNTGELFF	TGTGCCTGGAGCGATCGACCCGTTAACACCGGGGAGCTGTTTTTT	-	-	TRBV30	TRBJ2-2
CASSHGGNTDTQYF	TGCGCCAGCAGCCACGGGGGGAACACAGATACGCAGTATTTT	few	TRBD2	TRBV4-1	TRBJ2-3
CASSLFPSGGPSTDTQYF	TGTGCCAGCAGCTTGTTTCCTAGCGGGGGCCCTAGCACAGATACGCAGTATTTT	many	TRBD2	TRBV11-2	TRBJ2-3
CASSLSTGSSYNEQFF	TGCGCCAGCAGCCTGTCCACAGGGAGCTCCTACAATGAGCAGTTCTTC	-	-	TRBV4-3	TRBJ2-1
CASSYSIPDTQYF	TGTGCCAGCAGTTACTCGATTCCAGATACGCAGTATTTT	few	-	TRBV6-2/TRBV6-3	TRBJ2-3
CASSPEENYGYTF	TGTGCCAGCTCACCGGAAGAAAACTATGGCTACACCTTC	once	-	TRBV18	TRBJ1-2
CASSPRTVYSEQYF	TGTGCCAGCAGTCCAAGGACGGTTTATAGCGAGCAGTACTTC	few	-	TRBV27	TRBJ2-7
CASSYGGAVSSPLHF	TGTGCCAGCAGTTACGGGGGGGCAGTCAGTTCACCCCTCCACTTT	-	-	TRBV6-5	TRBJ1-6
CASSLGLSPETQYF	TGTGCCAGCAGCCTGGGGCTTTCCCCCGAGACCCAGTACTTC	few	-	TRBV7-2	TRBJ2-5
CASSQEVLLNTEAFF	TGCGCCAGCAGCCAAGAGGTACTGTTGAACACTGAAGCTTTCTTT	few	-	TRBV4-3	TRBJ1-1
CASSLVTGRSETEAFF	TGTGCCAGCAGCTTAGTAACGGGGCGGTCCGAGACTGAAGCTTTCTTT	-	-	TRBV7-2	TRBJ1-1
CASSGPGGTDTQYF	TGCGCCAGCAGTGGTCCAGGGGGAACAGATACGCAGTATTTT	many	TRBD1	TRBV10-2	TRBJ2-3
CASSFGRPTQYF	TGTGCCAGCAGCTTCGGCCGCCCGACCCAGTACTTC	few	-	TRBV7-3	TRBJ2-5
CSALPSGESHEQYF	TGCAGTGCCCTACCCTCAGGGGAATCCCACGAGCAGTACTTC	-	-	TRBV20-1	TRBJ2-7
CASSLNRDRVFF	TGTGCCAGCAGCTTGAACCGGGACAGGGTGTTCTTC	many	TRBD1	TRBV5-4	TRBJ2-5
CSAIAGPQETQYF	TGCAGTGCTATTGCGGGGCCTCAAGAGACCCAGTACTTC	-	-	TRBV20-1	TRBJ2-5
CASSYKENTEAFF	TGTGCCAGCAGTTACAAGGAGAACACTGAAGCTTTCTTT	many	-	TRBV6-5	TRBJ1-1
CASSQETGQNTEAFF	TGTGCCAGCAGCCAAGAGACAGGGCAGAACACTGAAGCTTTCTTT	-	TRBD1	TRBV4-2	TRBJ1-1
CASTYGAGQGGTGELFF	TGTGCCAGCACCTACGGGGCGGGACAGGGCGGCACCGGGGAGCTGTTTTTT	few	TRBD1	TRBV6-1	TRBJ2-2
CSAKKARTYNEQFF	TGCAGTGCTAAGAAAGCACGGACCTACAATGAGCAGTTCTTC	-	-	TRBV20-1	TRBJ2-1
CASSPTGWHQPQHF	TGTGCCAGCAGTCCGACAGGGTGGCATCAGCCCCAGCATTTT	-	TRBD1	TRBV6-1	TRBJ1-5
CASRRDPSLDEAFF	TGTGCCAGCCGAAGGGATCCGAGCTTGGATGAAGCTTTCTTT	few	-	TRBV6-4	TRBJ1-1
CASSQDGPNYGYTF	TGCGCCAGCAGCCAAGATGGACCAAACTATGGCTACACCTTC	-	-	TRBV4-1	TRBJ1-2
CASSRYDSRSGDEQFF	TGTGCCAGCAGCCGTTATGATAGCCGGTCGGGCGATGAGCAGTTCTTC	few	-	TRBV7-2	TRBJ2-1
CASSDVVGGRNEQFF	TGCGCCAGCAGTGATGTAGTGGGGGGGCGCAATGAGCAGTTCTTC	-	-	TRBV10-2	TRBJ2-1
CASSVSWTHEEQYF	TGTGCCAGCAGCGTGAGCTGGACACATGAAGAGCAGTACTTC	-	-	TRBV5-5	TRBJ2-7
CASSETPGGNTEAFF	TGTGCCAGCTCCGAGACCCCGGGAGGGAACACTGAAGCTTTCTTT	-	-	TRBV18	TRBJ1-1
CASSPGGQNTQYF	TGTGCCAGCAGCCCGGGGGGGCAGAATACGCAGTATTTT	few	TRBD2	TRBV7-3	TRBJ2-3
CASSRLPGTAHGTQYF	TGCGCCAGCAGCCGGCTCCCCGGGACGGCCCACGGGACCCAGTACTTC	-	-	TRBV4-1	TRBJ2-5
CASSSGGGAGTQYF	TGTGCCAGCAGCTCTGGCGGGGGGGCAGGGACCCAGTACTTC	few	TRBD2	TRBV11-2	TRBJ2-5
CASGGGTDTQYF	TGCGCCAGCGGGGGAGGCACAGATACGCAGTATTTT	-	-	TRBV5-1	TRBJ2-3
CASSLDPFGANVLTF	TGTGCCAGCAGTTTAGACCCGTTTGGGGCCAACGTCCTGACTTTC	few	-	TRBV12-3/TRBV12-4	TRBJ2-6
CASSRDYHEQYF	TGCGCCAGCAGCAGGGACTACCACGAGCAGTACTTC	-	TRBD2	TRBV5-1	TRBJ2-7
CASSPGRDEKLFF	TGTGCCAGCAGCCCAGGACGGGATGAAAAACTGTTTTTT	few	-	TRBV4-2	TRBJ1-4
CASSLRAGSSETGELFF	TGTGCCAGCAGCTTAAGGGCGGGCAGCTCAGAAACCGGGGAGCTGTTTTTT	-	-	TRBV7-3	TRBJ2-2
CAWSFSGNTIYF	TGTGCCTGGAGTTTCTCCGGAAACACCATATATTTT	-	-	TRBV30	TRBJ1-3
CSAREGVETQYF	TGCAGTGCTAGAGAAGGGGTGGAGACCCAGTACTTC	-	-	TRBV20-1	TRBJ2-5
CASSQAMNNEQFF	TGCGCCAGCAGCCAAGCTATGAACAATGAGCAGTTCTTC	-	-	TRBV4-1	TRBJ2-1
CASSNREKLFF	TGTGCCAGCAGCAACCGAGAAAAACTGTTTTTT	-	-	TRBV7-9	TRBJ1-4
CASSLRQHSGANVLTF	TGTGCCAGCAGCCTAAGACAGCACTCTGGGGCCAACGTCCTGACTTTC	few	-	TRBV7-2	TRBJ2-6
CASSERAGEQFF	TGTGCCAGCAGTGAACGAGCGGGTGAGCAGTTCTTC	-	-	TRBV28	TRBJ2-1
CASSPIWPAISTGELFF	TGTGCCAGCAGCCCCATCTGGCCCGCCATTAGCACCGGGGAGCTGTTTTTT	-	-	TRBV11-2	TRBJ2-2
CASSSGGGRSADTQYF	TGTGCCAGCAGCTCAGGAGGGGGAAGGTCTGCAGATACGCAGTATTTT	-	-	TRBV5-4	TRBJ2-3
CASSLMPLRTDTQYF	TGTGCCAGCAGCTTAATGCCGCTCCGCACAGATACGCAGTATTTT	-	-	TRBV7-3	TRBJ2-3